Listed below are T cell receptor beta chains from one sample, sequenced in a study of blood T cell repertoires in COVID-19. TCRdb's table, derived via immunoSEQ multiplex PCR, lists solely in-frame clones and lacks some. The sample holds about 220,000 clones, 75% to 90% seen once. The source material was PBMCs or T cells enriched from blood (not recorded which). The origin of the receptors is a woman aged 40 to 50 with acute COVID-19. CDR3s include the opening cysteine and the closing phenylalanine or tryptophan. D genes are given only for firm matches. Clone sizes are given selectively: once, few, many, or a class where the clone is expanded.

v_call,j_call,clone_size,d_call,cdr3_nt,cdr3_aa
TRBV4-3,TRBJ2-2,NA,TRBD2,TGCGCCAGCAGCCAACTTAGGTTCGGGACTAGCGATAACACCGGGGAGCTGTTTTTT,CASSQLRFGTSDNTGELFF
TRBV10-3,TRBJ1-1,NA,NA,TGTGCCATCAGATTGGACACGAACACTGAAGCTTTCTTT,CAIRLDTNTEAFF
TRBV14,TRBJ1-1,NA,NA,TGTGCCAGCAGCCAAGTACAGGCCCTGGGAGGGTCTGAAGCTTTCTTT,CASSQVQALGGSEAFF
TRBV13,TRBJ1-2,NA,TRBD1,TGTGCCAGCAGCTTATTTAGGGACAGGGGTTATGGCTACACCTTC,CASSLFRDRGYGYTF
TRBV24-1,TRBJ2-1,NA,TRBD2,TGTGCCACCAGTGAACCGGGGGGGCTGGGTGAGCAGTTCTTC,CATSEPGGLGEQFF
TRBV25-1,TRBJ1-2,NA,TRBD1,TGTGCCAGCAAATATCAGTCCGGGACAGGGGGCGGCTACACCTTC,CASKYQSGTGGGYTF
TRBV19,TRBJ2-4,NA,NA,TGTGCCAGTAGCCCGGGGACACTCGACATTCAGTACTTC,CASSPGTLDIQYF
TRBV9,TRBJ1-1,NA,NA,TGTGCCAGCAGCGGGGGACTTACGAACACTGAAGCTTTCTTT,CASSGGLTNTEAFF
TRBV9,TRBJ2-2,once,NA,TGTGCCAGCAGCGCGACACCGAACACCGGGGAGCTGTTTTTT,CASSATPNTGELFF
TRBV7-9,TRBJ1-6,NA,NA,TGTGCCAGCAGCTCCACGGCGACAGATTATTCACCCCTCCACTTT,CASSSTATDYSPLHF
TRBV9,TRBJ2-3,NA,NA,TGTGCCAGCAGCGTAGTGGGGGGGGCGAGAGATACGCAGTATTTT,CASSVVGGARDTQYF
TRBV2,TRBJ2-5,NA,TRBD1,TGTGCCAGCAGAGACTGGGACAGGGAGAACGTAGAGAGCGCGGAGACCCAGTACTTC,CASRDWDRENVESAETQYF
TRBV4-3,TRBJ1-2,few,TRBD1,TGCGCCAGCAGCCCAAGGACAGGGAACTATGGCTACACCTTC,CASSPRTGNYGYTF
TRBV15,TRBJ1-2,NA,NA,TGTGCCACCAGCAGAGAGATCCGGGGGTGGTACACCTTC,CATSREIRGWYTF